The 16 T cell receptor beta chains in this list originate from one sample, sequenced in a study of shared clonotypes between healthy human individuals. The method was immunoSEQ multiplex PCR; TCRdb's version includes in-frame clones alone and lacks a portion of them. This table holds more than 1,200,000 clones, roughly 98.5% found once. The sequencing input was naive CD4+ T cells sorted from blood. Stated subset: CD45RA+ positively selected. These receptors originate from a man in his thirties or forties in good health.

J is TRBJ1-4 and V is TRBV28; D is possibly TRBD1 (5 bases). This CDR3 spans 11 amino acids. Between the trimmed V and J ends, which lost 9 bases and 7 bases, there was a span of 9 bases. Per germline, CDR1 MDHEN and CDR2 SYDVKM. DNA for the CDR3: TGTGCCAGTCAGGGTGTTGAAAAACTGTTTTTT. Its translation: CASQGVEKLFF.

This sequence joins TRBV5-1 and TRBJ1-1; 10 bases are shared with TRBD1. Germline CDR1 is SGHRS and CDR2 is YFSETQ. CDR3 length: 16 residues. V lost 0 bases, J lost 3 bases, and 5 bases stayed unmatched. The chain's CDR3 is CASSLDGDRGYTEAFF. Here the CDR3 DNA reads TGCGCCAGCAGCTTGGATGGGGACAGGGGTTACACTGAAGCTTTCTTT. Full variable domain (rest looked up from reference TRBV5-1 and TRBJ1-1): KAGVTQTPRYLIKTRGQQVTLSCSPISGHRSVSWYQQTPGQGLQFLFEYFSETQRNKGNFPGRFSGRQFSNSRSEMNVSTLELGDSALYLCASSLDGDRGYTEAFFGQGTRLTVV.

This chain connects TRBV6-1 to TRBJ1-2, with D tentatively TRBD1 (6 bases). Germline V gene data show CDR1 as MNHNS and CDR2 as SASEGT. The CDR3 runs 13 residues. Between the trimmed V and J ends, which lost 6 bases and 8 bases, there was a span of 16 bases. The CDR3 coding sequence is TGTGCCAGCAGCTGGGACACCCTGCTGGGCTACACCTTC. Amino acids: CASSWDTLLGYTF.

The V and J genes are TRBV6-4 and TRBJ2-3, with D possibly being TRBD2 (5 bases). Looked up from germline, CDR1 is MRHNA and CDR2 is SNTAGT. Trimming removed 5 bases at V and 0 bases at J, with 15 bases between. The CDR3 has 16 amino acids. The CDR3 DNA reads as TGTGCCAGCAGTTTGTGGGAGCGTGCTAGCACAGATACGCAGTATTTT. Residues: CASSLWERASTDTQYF.

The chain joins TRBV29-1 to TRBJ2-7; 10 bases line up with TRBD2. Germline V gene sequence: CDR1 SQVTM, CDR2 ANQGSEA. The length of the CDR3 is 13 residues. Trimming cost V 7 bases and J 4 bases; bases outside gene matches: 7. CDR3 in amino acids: CSATELAGYEQYF. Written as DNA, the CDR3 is TGCAGCGCTACCGAACTAGCGGGATACGAGCAGTACTTC.

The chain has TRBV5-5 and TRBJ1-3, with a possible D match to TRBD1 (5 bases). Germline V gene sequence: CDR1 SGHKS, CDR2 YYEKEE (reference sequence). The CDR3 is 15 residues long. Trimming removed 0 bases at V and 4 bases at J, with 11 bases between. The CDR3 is CASSLAQGYGNTIYF. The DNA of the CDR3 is TGTGCCAGCAGCTTGGCTCAGGGTTACGGAAACACCATATATTTT.

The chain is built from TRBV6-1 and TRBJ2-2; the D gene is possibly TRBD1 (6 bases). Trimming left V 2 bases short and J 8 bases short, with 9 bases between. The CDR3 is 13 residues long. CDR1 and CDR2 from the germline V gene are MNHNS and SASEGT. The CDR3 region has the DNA TGTGCCAGCAGTGAACAGGGGTTGGGGGAGCTGTTTTTT. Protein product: CASSEQGLGELFF.

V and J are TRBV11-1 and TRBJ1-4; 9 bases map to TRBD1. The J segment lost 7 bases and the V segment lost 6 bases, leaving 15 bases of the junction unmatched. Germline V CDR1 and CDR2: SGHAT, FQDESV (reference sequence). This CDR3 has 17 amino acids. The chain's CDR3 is CASSSRDHRGRGEKLFF. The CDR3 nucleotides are TGTGCCAGCAGTTCGAGGGACCACAGGGGGCGAGGTGAAAAACTGTTTTTT.

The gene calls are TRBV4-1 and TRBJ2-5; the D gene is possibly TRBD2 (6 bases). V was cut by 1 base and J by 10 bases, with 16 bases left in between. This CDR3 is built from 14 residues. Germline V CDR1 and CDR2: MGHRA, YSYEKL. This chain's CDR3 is CASSQADTRRDQYF. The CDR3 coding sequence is TGCGCCAGCAGCCAAGCGGACACCAGGAGGGACCAGTACTTC.

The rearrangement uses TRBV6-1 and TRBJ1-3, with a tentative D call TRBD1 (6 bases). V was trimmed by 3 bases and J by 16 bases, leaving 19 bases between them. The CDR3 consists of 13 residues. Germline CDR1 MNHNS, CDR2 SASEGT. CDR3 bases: TGTGCCAGCAGTGACCCATCCCCTGGACAGCGGTATTTT. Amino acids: CASSDPSPGQRYF.

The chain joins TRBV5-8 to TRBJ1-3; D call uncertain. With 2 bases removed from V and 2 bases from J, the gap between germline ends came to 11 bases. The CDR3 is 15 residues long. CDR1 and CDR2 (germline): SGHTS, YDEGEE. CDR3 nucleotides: TGTGCCAGCAGCTTAGAACGGATAACTGGAAACACCATATATTTT. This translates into CASSLERITGNTIYF. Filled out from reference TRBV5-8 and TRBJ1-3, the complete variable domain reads EAGVTQSPTHLIKTRGQQATLRCSPISGHTSVYWYQQALGLGLQFLLWYDEGEERNRGNFPPRFSGRQFPNYSSELNVNALELEDSALYLCASSLERITGNTIYFGEGSWLTVV.

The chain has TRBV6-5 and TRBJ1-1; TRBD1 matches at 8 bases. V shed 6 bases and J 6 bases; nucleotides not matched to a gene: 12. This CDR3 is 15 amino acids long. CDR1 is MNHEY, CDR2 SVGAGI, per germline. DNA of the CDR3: TGTGCCAGCAGATCGACAGGGGCCGGCATTCCTGAAGCTTTCTTT. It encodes CASRSTGAGIPEAFF.

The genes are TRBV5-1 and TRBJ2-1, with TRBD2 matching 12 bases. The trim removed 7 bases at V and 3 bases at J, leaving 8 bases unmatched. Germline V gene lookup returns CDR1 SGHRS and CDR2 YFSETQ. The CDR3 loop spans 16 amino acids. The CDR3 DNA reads TGCGCCAGCCGGACTAGCGGGAACCGGAACTACAATGAGCAGTTCTTC. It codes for CASRTSGNRNYNEQFF.

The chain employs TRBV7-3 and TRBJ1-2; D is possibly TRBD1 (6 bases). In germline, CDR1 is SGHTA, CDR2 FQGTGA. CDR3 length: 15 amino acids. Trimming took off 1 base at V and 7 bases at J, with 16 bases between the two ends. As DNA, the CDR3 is TGTGCCAGCAGCTTAATGCGGACACAGGGCGGTGGCTACACCTTC. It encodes CASSLMRTQGGGYTF. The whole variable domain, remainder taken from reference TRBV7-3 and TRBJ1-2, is GAGVSQTPSNKVTEKGKYVELRCDPISGHTALYWYRQSLGQGPEFLIYFQGTGAADDSGLPNDRFFAVRPEGSVSTLKIQRTERGDSAVYLCASSLMRTQGGGYTFGSGTRLTVV.

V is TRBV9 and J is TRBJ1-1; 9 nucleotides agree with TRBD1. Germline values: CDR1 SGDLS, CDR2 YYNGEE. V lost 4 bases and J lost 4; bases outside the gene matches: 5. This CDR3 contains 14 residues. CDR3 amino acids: CASSRTGGVTEAFF. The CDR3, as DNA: TGTGCCAGCAGCCGTACAGGGGGCGTCACTGAAGCTTTCTTT.

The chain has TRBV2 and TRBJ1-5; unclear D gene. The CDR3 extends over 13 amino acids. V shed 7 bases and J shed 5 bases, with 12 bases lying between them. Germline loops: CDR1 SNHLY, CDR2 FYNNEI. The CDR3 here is CASTRVEDQPQHF. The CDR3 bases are TGTGCCAGCACGAGGGTAGAGGATCAGCCCCAGCATTTT.